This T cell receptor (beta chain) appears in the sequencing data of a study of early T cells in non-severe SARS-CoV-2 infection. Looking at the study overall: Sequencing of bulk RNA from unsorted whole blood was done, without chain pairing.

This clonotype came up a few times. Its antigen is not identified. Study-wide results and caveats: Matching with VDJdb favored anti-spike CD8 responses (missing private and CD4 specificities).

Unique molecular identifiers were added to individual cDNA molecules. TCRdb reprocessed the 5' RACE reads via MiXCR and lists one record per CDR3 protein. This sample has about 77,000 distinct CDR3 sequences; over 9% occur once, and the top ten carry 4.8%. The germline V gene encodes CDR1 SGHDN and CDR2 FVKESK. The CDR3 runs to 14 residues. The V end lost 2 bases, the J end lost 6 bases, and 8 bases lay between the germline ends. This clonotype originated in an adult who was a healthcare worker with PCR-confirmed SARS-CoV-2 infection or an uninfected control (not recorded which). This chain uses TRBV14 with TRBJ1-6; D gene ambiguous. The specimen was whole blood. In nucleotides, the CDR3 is TGTGCCAGCAGCCAATGGACGTCTAATTCACCCCTCCACTTT. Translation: CASSQWTSNSPLHF.